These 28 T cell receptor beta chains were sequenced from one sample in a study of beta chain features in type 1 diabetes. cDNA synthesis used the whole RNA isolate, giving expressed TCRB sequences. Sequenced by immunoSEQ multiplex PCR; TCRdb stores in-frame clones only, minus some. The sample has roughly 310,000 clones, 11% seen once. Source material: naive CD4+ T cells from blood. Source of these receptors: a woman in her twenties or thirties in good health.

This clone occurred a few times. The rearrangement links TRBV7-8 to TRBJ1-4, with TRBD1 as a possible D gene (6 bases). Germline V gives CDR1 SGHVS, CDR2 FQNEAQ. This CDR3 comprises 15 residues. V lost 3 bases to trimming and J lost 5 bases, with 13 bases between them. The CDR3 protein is CASSFNSRGNEKLFF. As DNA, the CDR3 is TGTGCCAGCAGCTTTAACAGTAGGGGGAATGAAAAACTGTTTTTT.

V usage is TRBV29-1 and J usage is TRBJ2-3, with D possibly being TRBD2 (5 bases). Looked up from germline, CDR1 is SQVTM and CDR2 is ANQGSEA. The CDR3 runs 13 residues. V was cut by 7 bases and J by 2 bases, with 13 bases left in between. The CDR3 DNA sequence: TGCAGCGCTCGGACTCTAAACACAGATACGCAGTATTTT. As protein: CSARTLNTDTQYF.

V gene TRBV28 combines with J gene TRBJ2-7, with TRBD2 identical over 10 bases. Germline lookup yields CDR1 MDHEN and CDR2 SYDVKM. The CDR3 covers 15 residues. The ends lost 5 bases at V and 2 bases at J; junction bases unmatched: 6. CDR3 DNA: TGTGCCAGCAGTCTGCGGACTAGCGGCCCCTACGAGCAGTACTTC. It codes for CASSLRTSGPYEQYF.

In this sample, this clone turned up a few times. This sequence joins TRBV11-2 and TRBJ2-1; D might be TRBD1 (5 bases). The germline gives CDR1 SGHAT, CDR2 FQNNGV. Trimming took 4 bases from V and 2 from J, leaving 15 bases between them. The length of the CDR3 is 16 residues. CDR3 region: CASSSAQGKTYNEQFF. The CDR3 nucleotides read TGTGCCAGCAGCTCGGCCCAGGGCAAAACCTACAATGAGCAGTTCTTC.

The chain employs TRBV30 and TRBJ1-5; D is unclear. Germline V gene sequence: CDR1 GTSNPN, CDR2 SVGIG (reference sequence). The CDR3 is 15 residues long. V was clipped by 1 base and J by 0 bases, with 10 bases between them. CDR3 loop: CAWSDQNYSNQPQHF. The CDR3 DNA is TGTGCCTGGAGTGATCAGAACTATAGCAATCAGCCCCAGCATTTT.

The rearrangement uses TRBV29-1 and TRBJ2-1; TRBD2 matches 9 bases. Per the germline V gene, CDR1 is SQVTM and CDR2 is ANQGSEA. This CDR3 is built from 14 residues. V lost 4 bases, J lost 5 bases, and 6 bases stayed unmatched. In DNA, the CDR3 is TGCAGCGTTGGGTTGCTAGCGGGGCACAATGAGCAGTTCTTC. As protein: CSVGLLAGHNEQFF.

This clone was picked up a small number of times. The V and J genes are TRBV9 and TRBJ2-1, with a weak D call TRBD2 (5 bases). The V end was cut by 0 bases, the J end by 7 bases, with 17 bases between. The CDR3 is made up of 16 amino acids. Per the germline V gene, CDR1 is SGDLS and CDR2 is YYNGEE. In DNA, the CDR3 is TGTGCCAGCAGCGTAGGTACTAGAGGGAACTCGAATGAGCAGTTCTTC. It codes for CASSVGTRGNSNEQFF.

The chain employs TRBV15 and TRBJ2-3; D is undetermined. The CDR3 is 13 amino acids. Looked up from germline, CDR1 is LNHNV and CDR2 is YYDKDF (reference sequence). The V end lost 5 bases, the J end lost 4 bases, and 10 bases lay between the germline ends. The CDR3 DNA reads TGTGCCACCAGCTCGTCCCCGGCAGATACGCAGTATTTT. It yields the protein CATSSSPADTQYF.

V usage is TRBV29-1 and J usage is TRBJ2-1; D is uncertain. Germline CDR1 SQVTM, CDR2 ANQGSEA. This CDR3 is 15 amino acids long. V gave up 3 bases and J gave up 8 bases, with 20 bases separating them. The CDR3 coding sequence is TGCAGCGTTGAGGCGGAGCCTACCTTAAGCGATGAGCAGTTCTTC. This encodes CSVEAEPTLSDEQFF.

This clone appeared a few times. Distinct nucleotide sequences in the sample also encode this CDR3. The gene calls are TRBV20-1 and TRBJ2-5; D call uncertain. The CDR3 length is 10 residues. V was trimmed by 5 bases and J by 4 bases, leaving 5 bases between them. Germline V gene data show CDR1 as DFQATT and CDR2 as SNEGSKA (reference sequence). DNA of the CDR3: TGCAGTGCTCGGAGAGAGACCCAGTACTTC. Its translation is CSARRETQYF.

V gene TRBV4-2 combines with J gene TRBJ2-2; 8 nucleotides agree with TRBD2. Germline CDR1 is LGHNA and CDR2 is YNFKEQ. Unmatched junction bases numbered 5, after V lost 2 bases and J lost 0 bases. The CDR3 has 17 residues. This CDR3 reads CASSQKTSGSNTGELFF. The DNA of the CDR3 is TGTGCCAGCAGCCAAAAAACTAGCGGTTCGAACACCGGGGAGCTGTTTTTT.

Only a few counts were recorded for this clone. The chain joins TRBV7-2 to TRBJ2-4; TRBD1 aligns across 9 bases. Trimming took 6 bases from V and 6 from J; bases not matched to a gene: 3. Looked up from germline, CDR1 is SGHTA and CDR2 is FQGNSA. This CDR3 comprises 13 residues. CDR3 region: CASRWGQGNIQYF. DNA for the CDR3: TGTGCCAGCAGATGGGGACAGGGAAACATTCAGTACTTC.

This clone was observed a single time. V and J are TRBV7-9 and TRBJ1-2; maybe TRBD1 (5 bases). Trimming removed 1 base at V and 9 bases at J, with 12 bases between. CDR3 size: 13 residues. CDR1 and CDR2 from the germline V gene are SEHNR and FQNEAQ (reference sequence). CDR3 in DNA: TGTGCCAGCAGCTTAGGGCAAGGGGTCCGCTACACCTTC. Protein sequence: CASSLGQGVRYTF.

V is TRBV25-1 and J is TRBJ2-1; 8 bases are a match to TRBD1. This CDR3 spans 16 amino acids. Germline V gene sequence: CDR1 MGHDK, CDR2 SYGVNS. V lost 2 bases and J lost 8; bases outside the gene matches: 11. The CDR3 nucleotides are TGTGCCAGCAGTGAAGGGCAGGGGGCGCGGGTGGATGAGCAGTTCTTC. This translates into CASSEGQGARVDEQFF.

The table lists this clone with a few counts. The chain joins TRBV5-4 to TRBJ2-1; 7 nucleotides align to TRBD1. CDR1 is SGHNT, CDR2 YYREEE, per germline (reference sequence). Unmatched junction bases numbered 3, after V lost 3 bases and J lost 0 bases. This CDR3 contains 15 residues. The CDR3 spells CASSWDSSSYNEQFF. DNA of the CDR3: TGTGCCAGCAGCTGGGACAGCAGCTCCTACAATGAGCAGTTCTTC.

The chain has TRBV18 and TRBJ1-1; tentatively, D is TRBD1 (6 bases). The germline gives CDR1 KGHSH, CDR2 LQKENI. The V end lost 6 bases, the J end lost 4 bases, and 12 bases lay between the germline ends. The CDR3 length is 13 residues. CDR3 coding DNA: TGTGCCAGCTCCTACCTGGACAGCACTGAAGCTTTCTTT. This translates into CASSYLDSTEAFF.

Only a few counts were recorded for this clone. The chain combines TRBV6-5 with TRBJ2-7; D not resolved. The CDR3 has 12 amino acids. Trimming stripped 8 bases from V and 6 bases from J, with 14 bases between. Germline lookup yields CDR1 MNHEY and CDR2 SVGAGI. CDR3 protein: CASADMASEQYF. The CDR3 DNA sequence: TGTGCCAGCGCCGACATGGCGAGCGAGCAGTACTTC.

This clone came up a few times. The CDR3 DNA sequence: TGTGCCAGCAGCCCCGGGACAGGGGCTCTGATTGAGCAGTTCTTC. Protein product: CASSPGTGALIEQFF. This rearrangement joins TRBV14 to TRBJ2-1, with 10 nucleotides matching TRBD1. The CDR3 contains 15 residues. J gave up 9 bases and V 4 bases, and 9 bases lay outside the gene matches. The germline CDR1 and CDR2 sequences are SGHDN and FVKESK.

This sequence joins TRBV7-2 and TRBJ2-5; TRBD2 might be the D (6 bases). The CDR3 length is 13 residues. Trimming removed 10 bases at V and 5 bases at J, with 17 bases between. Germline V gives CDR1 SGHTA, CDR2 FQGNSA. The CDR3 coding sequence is TGTGCCACCCGGGCCTCACGGGGGGAGACCCAGTACTTC. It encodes CATRASRGETQYF. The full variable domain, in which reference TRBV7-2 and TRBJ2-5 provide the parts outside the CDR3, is GAGVSQSPSNKVTEKGKDVELRCDPISGHTALYWYRQSLGQGLEFLIYFQGNSAPDKSGLPSDRFSAERTGGSVSTLTIQRTQQEDSAVYLCATRASRGETQYFGPGTRLLVL.

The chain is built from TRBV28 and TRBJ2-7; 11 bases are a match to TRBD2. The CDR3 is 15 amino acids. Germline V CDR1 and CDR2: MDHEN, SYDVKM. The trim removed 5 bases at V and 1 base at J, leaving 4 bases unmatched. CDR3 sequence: CASSRLAGTSYEQYF. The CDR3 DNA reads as TGTGCCAGCAGTCGACTAGCGGGGACTTCCTACGAGCAGTACTTC.

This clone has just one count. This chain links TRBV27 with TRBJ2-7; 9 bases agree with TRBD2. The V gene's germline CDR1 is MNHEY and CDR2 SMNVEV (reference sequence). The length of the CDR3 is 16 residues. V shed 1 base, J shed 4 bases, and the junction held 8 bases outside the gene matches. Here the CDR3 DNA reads TGTGCCAGCAGTTTATTTAGCGGGAGTGGTGAATACGAGCAGTACTTC. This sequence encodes CASSLFSGSGEYEQYF.

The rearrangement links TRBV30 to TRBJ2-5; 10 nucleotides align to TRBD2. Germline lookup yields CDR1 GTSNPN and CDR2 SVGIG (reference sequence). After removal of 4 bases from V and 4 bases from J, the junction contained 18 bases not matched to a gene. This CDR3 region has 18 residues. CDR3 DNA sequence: TGTGCCTGGATTCTAGGGCTAGCGGGAGTAATCAGCGGAGAGACCCAGTACTTC. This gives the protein CAWILGLAGVISGETQYF.

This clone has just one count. In DNA, the CDR3 is TGTGCCAGCTCACCACAGGGACAGGGCTCCACCGGGGAGCTGTTTTTT. This encodes CASSPQGQGSTGELFF. The V call is TRBV18, the J call TRBJ2-2; 9 bases line up with TRBD1. The CDR3 consists of 16 residues. CDR1 is KGHSH and CDR2 is LQKENI in the germline V gene. Trimming removed 1 base from V and 4 bases from J; junction bases left unmatched: 4.

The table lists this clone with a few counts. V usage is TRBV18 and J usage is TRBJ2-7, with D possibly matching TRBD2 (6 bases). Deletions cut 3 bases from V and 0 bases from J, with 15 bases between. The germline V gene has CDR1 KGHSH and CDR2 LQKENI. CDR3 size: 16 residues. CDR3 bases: TGTGCCAGCTCACCGAACGCGGGACGGGTCTCCTACGAGCAGTACTTC. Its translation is CASSPNAGRVSYEQYF.

The CDR3 nucleotides read TGTGCCAGCAGCCAATCAGGGAGGACAGATACGCAGTATTTT. Encoded protein: CASSQSGRTDTQYF. The chain is built from TRBV7-9 and TRBJ2-3, with a possible D match to TRBD2 (6 bases). This CDR3 is built from 14 residues. The V and J ends lost 5 bases and 3 bases respectively, with 12 bases between them. Germline CDR1 is SEHNR and CDR2 is FQNEAQ (reference sequence).

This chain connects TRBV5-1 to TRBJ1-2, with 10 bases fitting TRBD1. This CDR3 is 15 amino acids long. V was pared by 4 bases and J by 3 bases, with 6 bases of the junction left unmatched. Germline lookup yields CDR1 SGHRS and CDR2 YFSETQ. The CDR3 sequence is CASSPRTGGDYGYTF. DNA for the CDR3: TGCGCCAGCAGCCCCAGGACAGGGGGGGACTATGGCTACACCTTC.

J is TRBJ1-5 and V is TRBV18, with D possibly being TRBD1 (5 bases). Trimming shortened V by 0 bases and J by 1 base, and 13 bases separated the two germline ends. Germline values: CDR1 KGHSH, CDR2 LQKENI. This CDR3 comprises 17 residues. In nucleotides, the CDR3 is TGTGCCAGCTCACCACCTCCGCAGGGTGAAAGCAATCAGCCCCAGCATTTT. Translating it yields CASSPPPQGESNQPQHF.

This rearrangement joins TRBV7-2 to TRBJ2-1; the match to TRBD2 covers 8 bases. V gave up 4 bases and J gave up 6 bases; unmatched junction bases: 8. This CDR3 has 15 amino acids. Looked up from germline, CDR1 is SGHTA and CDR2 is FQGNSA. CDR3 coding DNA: TGTGCCAGCAGCTCCGGGACTAGTCTTGGCAATGAGCAGTTCTTC. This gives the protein CASSSGTSLGNEQFF.